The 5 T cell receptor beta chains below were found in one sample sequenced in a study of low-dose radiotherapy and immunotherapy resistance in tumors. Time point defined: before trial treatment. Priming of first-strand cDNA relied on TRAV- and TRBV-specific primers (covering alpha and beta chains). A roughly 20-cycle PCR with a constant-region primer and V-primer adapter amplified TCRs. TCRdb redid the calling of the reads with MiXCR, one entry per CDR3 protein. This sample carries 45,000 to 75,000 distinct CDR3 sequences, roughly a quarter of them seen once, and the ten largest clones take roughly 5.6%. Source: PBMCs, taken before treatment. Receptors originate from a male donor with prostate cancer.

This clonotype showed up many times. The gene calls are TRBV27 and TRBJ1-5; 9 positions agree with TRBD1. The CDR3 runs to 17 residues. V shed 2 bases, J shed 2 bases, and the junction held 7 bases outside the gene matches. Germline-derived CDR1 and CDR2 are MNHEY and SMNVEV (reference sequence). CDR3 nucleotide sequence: TGTGCCAGCAGTTTACTTGGACAGGGGATGGGCAATCAGCCCCAGCATTTT. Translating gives CASSLLGQGMGNQPQHF.

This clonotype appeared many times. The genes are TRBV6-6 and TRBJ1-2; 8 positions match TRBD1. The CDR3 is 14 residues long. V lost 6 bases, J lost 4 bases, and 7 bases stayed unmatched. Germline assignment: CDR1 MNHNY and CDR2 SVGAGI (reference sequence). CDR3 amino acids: CASSSDRGRYGYTF. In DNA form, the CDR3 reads TGTGCCAGCAGCAGCGACAGGGGACGCTATGGCTACACCTTC.

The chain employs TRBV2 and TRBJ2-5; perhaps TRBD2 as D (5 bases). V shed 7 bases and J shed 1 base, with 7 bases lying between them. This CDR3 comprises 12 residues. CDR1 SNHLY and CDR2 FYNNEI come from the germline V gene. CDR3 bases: TGTGCCAGCAACGAGGGCCAAGAGACCCAGTACTTC. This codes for CASNEGQETQYF.

CDR3 region: CSARSSRDRGREQYF. The CDR3 coding sequence is TGCAGTGCTAGATCCTCCCGGGACAGGGGGCGCGAGCAGTACTTC. The chain is built from TRBV20-1 and TRBJ2-7; 12 bases line up with TRBD1. The CDR3 is 15 amino acids. V shed 2 bases, J shed 6 bases, and the junction held 8 bases outside the gene matches. Germline V gene sequence: CDR1 DFQATT, CDR2 SNEGSKA (reference sequence).

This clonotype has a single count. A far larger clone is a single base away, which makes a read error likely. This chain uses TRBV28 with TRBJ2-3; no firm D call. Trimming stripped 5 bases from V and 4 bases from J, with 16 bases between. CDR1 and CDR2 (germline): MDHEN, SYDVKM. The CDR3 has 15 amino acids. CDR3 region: CASSELTGSADTQYF. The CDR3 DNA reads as TGTGCCAGCAGTGAACTCACGGGCAGCGCAGATACGCAGTATTTT.